The T cell receptor beta chain under discussion was sequenced for a study of Ad26.COV2.S vaccination and SARS-CoV-2 variants. Study-wide points: Vaccinees displayed broader spike-specific TCR repertoires than placebo recipients. Measurement of non-spike TCR breadth gave similar results in vaccine and placebo recipients.

Sequencing was performed with immunoSEQ multiplex PCR; in TCRdb, only in-frame clones are kept and a portion is missing. The sample lists about 350,000 clones; 86% were seen once. Remarks on this clone: As yet, its antigen is unknown.

This CDR3 is built from 16 residues. Trimming removed 5 bases from V and 0 bases from J, with 11 bases in between. Germline CDR1 is SGHVS and CDR2 is FQNEAQ. The treatment here: some 20 received Ad26.COV2.S at low or high dose, single or two shots; about 5 received placebo; per-sample allocation not given. At day 63 after the first vaccine or placebo injection, samples were drawn. V is TRBV7-8 and J is TRBJ1-6; D is ambiguous. Source: peripheral blood, taken in a trial of Ad26.COV2.S vaccine versus placebo. The TCR originated in a person between 18 and 65 years old who received the Ad26.COV2.S COVID-19 vaccine or a placebo. CDR3 in amino acids: CASSAQASSYNSPLHF. The DNA of the CDR3 is TGTGCCAGCAGCGCCCAAGCTAGCTCCTATAATTCACCCCTCCACTTT.